These 10 T cell receptor beta chains were all obtained from the same sample, sequenced in a study of OX40 agonist ivuxolimab in advanced cancers. Produced via immunoSEQ multiplex PCR; TCRdb's table is partial and in-frame only. The table includes 30,000 or so clones, around nine tenths detected once. Sequenced here: CD4+ or CD8+ T cells sorted from blood, sampled in a trial of the OX40 agonist ivuxolimab. These receptors originate from an adult with an advanced solid tumor such as melanoma, head and neck, liver or kidney cancer.

The CDR3 sequence: CASSSSGFTDTQYF. DNA of the CDR3: TGTGCCAGCAGCTCGTCCGGGTTCACAGATACGCAGTATTTT. The V and J genes are TRBV7-7 and TRBJ2-3; D ambiguous. Trimming shortened V by 4 bases and J by 2 bases, and 10 bases separated the two germline ends. Germline CDR1 reads SSHAT; CDR2 reads FNYEAQ (reference sequence). There are 14 residues in the CDR3.

The sample holds one count of this clone. The J gene is TRBJ2-7, the V gene TRBV5-6; the match to TRBD1 covers 10 bases. The CDR3 spans 12 residues. V dropped 7 bases and J dropped 7; count of bases not matched to a gene: 5. The germline V gene encodes CDR1 SGHDT and CDR2 YYEEEE. The CDR3 sequence is CASEGQGFEQYF. For the CDR3, the DNA is TGTGCCAGCGAGGGACAGGGGTTTGAGCAGTACTTC.

The chain combines TRBV19 with TRBJ2-2, with D maybe TRBD1 (5 bases). CDR1 and CDR2 from the germline V gene are LNHDA and SQIVND (reference sequence). V was shortened by 7 bases and J by 4 bases, with 25 bases between the two germline ends. The CDR3 sequence is 18 residues long. The CDR3 DNA follows: TGTGCCAGTACCTTACGACCCGCGGACATGACGTTCACCGGGGAGCTGTTTTTT. Residues: CASTLRPADMTFTGELFF.

J is TRBJ2-7 and V is TRBV9; D call uncertain. Germline CDR1 is SGDLS and CDR2 is YYNGEE. Trimming cost V 0 bases and J 6 bases, with 16 bases left between them. The CDR3 is 15 residues long. The DNA for the CDR3 is TGTGCCAGCAGCGTAGCCCCAGGTTCTTTTTCCGAGCAGTACTTC. This gives the protein CASSVAPGSFSEQYF.

V is TRBV7-2 and J is TRBJ2-7; 10 nucleotides line up with TRBD1. The V and J ends lost 2 bases and 4 bases, in that order; junction bases with no gene match: 5. CDR3 size: 15 residues. Germline loops: CDR1 SGHTA, CDR2 FQGNSA. In nucleotides, the CDR3 is TGTGCCAGCAGCTTATCGGGACAGGGGATTTACGAGCAGTACTTC. Its protein is CASSLSGQGIYEQYF. Full variable domain (remainder filled in from reference TRBV7-2 and TRBJ2-7): GAGVSQSPSNKVTEKGKDVELRCDPISGHTALYWYRQSLGQGLEFLIYFQGNSAPDKSGLPSDRFSAERTGGSVSTLTIQRTQQEDSAVYLCASSLSGQGIYEQYFGPGTRLTVT.

The rearrangement joins TRBV19 to TRBJ2-2; D may be TRBD1 (6 bases). Germline V gene sequence: CDR1 LNHDA, CDR2 SQIVND (reference sequence). V lost 6 bases, J lost 3 bases, and 14 bases lay in between. The CDR3 consists of 15 residues. Written as DNA, the CDR3 is TGTGCCAGTAGCGTCCGGGACACTTACACCGGGGAGCTGTTTTTT. Its protein is CASSVRDTYTGELFF. Full variable domain (outside the CDR3, taken from reference TRBV19 and TRBJ2-2): DGGITQSPKYLFRKEGQNVTLSCEQNLNHDAMYWYRQDPGQGLRLIYYSQIVNDFQKGDIAEGYSVSREKKESFPLTVTSAQKNPTAFYLCASSVRDTYTGELFFGEGSRLTVL.

V is TRBV6-5 and J is TRBJ2-3; D is ambiguous. Germline V CDR1 and CDR2: MNHEY, SVGAGI. V lost 0 bases to trimming and J lost 5 bases, with 9 bases between them. The CDR3 is 14 residues long. The CDR3 protein is CASSYSGWEDTQYF. The DNA of the CDR3 is TGTGCCAGCAGTTACTCGGGTTGGGAAGATACGCAGTATTTT.

V usage is TRBV19 and J usage is TRBJ2-7; TRBD2 aligns across 9 bases. CDR3 size: 14 residues. Trimming at V came to 3 bases and at J to 5 bases, leaving 5 bases not matched to a gene. The germline V gene encodes CDR1 LNHDA and CDR2 SQIVND (reference sequence). This chain's CDR3 is CASSIAGGSHEQYF. CDR3 DNA sequence: TGTGCCAGTAGTATTGCGGGAGGGAGCCACGAGCAGTACTTC.

The chain has TRBV7-2 and TRBJ2-7; TRBD1 aligns across 8 bases. The germline V gene has CDR1 SGHTA and CDR2 FQGNSA. The CDR3 has 14 residues. Trimming cost V 7 bases and J 2 bases; bases outside gene matches: 7. The DNA for the CDR3 is TGTGCCAGCAACCGACCGGGACAGGCCTACGAGCAGTACTTC. It encodes CASNRPGQAYEQYF.

CDR3 coding DNA: TGCAGCGTACAGGGGATAGGTGAAGCTTTCTTT. Its translation is CSVQGIGEAFF. V gene TRBV29-1 combines with J gene TRBJ1-1, with TRBD1 matching over 7 bases. Looked up from germline, CDR1 is SQVTM and CDR2 is ANQGSEA. J gave up 7 bases and V 6 bases, and 5 bases lay outside the gene matches. The CDR3 consists of 11 residues.